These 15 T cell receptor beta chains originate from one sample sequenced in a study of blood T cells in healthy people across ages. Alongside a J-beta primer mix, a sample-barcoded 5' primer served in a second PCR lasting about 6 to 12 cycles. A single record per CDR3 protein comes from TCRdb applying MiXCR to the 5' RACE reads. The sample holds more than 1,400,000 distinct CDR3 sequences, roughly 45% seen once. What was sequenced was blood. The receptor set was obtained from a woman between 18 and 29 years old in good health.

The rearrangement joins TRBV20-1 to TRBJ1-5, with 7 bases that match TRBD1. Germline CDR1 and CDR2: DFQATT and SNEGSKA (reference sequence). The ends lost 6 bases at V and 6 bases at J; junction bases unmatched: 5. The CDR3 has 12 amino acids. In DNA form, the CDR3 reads TGCAGTGCCGGGGCAGGGGGTCAGCCCCAGCATTTT. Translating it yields CSAGAGGQPQHF.

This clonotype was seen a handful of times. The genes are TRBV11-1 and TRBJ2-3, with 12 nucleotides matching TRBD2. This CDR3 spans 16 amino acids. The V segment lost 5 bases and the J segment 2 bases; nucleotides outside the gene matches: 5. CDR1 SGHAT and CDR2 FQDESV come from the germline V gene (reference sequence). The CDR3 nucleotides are TGTGCCAGCAGCGACGGACTAGCGGGGATCACAGATACGCAGTATTTT. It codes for CASSDGLAGITDTQYF.

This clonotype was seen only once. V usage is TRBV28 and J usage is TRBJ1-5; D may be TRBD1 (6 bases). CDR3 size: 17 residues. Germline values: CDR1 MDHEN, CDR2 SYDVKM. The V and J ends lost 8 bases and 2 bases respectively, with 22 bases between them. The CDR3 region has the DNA TGTGCCAGCGCTGGGGGGGGGCGGATGAGGGGCAATCAGCCCCAGCATTTT. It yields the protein CASAGGGRMRGNQPQHF.

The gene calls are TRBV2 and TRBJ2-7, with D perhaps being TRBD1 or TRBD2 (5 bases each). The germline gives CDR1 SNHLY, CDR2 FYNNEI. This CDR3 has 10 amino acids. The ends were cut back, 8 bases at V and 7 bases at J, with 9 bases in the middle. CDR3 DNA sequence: TGTGCCAGCCGAGGGGTAGAGCAGTACTTC. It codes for CASRGVEQYF.

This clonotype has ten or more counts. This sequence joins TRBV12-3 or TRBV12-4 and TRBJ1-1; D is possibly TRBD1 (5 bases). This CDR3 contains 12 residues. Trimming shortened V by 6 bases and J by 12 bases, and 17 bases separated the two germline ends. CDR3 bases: TGTGCCAGCAGCCAGGACATCCGAGGTACTTTCTTT. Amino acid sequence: CASSQDIRGTFF.

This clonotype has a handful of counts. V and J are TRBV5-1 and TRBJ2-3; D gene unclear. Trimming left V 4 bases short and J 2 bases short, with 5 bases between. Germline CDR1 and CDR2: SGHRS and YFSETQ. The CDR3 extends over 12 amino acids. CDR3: CASSQFTDTQYF. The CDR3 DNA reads TGCGCCAGCAGCCAATTCACAGATACGCAGTATTTT.

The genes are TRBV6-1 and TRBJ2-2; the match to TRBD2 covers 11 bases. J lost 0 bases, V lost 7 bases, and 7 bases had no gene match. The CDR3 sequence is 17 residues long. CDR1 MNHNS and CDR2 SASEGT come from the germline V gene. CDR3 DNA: TGTGCCAGCACAATGGGACTAGCGGCTTCGAACACCGGGGAGCTGTTTTTT. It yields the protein CASTMGLAASNTGELFF.

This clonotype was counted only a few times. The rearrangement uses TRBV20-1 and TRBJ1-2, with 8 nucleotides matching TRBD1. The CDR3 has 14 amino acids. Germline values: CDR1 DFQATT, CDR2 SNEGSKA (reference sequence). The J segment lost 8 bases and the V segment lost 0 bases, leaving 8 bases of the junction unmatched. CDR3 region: CSARDGQGAWGYTF. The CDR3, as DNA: TGCAGTGCTAGAGACGGGCAGGGGGCATGGGGCTACACCTTC.

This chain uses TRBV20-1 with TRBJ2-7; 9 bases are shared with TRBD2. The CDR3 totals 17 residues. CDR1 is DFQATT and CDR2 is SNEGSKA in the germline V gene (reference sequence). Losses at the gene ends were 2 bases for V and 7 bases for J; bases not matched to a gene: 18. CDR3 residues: CSARILGRGLASDEQYF. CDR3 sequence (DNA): TGCAGTGCTAGAATCTTGGGACGGGGACTAGCAAGTGATGAGCAGTACTTC.

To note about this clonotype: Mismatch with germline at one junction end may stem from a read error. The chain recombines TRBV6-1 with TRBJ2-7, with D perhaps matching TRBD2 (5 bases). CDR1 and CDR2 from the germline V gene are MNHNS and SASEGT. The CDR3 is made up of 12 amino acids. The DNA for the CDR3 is TGTGCCAGCAGTGAAAGAGGGCAGACCCAGTCCTTC. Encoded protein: CASSERGQTQSF.

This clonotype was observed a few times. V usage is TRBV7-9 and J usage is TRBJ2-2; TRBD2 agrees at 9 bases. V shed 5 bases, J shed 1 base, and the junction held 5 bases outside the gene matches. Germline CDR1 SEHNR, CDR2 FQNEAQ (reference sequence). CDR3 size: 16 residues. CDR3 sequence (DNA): TGTGCCAGCAGCGGGCGACTAGCGGAGAACACCGGGGAGCTGTTTTTT. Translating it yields CASSGRLAENTGELFF.

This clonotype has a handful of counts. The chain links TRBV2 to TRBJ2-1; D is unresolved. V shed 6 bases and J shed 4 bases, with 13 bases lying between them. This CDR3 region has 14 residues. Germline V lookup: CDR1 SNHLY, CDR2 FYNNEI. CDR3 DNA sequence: TGTGCCAGCAGCTCCCTACAAGATTACAATGAGCAGTTCTTC. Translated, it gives CASSSLQDYNEQFF. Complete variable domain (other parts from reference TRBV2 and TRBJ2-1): EPEVTQTPSHQVTQMGQEVILRCVPISNHLYFYWYRQILGQKVEFLVSFYNNEISEKSEIFDDQFSVERPDGSNFTLKIRSTKLEDSAMYFCASSSLQDYNEQFFGPGTRLTVL.

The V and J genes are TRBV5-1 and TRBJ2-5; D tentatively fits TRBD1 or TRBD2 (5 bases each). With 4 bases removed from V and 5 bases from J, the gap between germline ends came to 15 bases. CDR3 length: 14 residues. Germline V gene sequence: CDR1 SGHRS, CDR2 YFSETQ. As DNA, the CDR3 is TGCGCCAGCAGCCCGATCACGGGGCTGGAGACCCAGTACTTC. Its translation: CASSPITGLETQYF.

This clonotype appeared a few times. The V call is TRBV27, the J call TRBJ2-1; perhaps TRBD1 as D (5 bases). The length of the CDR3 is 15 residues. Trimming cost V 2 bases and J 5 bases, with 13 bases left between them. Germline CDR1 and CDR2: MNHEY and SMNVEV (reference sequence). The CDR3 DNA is TGTGCCAGCAGTTTAAGGAGACAGATCGACAATGAGCAGTTCTTC. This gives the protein CASSLRRQIDNEQFF.

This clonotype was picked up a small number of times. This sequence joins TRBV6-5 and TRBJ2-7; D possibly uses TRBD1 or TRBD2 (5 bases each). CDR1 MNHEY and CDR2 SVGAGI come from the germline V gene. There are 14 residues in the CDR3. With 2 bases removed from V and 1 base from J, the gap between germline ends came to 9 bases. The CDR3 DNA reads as TGTGCCAGCAGTTACCGGGACGGATCCTACGAGCAGTACTTC. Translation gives CASSYRDGSYEQYF.